Below are 9 T cell receptor beta chains sequenced from a single sample in a study of cytomegalovirus exposure and HLA in healthy donors. The PCR used 60 Vbeta and 13 Jbeta primers. TCRdb keeps only in-frame clones here, not all; method: immunoSEQ multiplex PCR. The sample yields 130,000 to 150,000 clones, nearly 80% seen once. Material for sequencing was PBMCs. These receptor sequences come from a man aged 35 to 55 in good health and CMV-seropositive.

The V and J genes are TRBV27 and TRBJ2-7, with D possibly being TRBD1 (5 bases). The germline gives CDR1 MNHEY, CDR2 SMNVEV (reference sequence). V lost 0 bases, J lost 3 bases, and 9 bases lay in between. This CDR3 is built from 14 residues. This CDR3 reads CASSLSGVDYEQYF. The CDR3 region has the DNA TGTGCCAGCAGTTTATCAGGGGTGGACTACGAGCAGTACTTC.

The chain joins TRBV30 to TRBJ1-2; 10 nucleotides agree with TRBD1. The junction had 1 base not matched to a gene; V was cut back by 5 bases and J by 1 base. Germline V gene data show CDR1 as GTSNPN and CDR2 as SVGIG (reference sequence). The CDR3 extends over 13 amino acids. DNA for the CDR3: TGTGCCTGGGGACAGGGGGTTAACTATGGCTACACCTTC. Translation: CAWGQGVNYGYTF.

This chain uses TRBV2 with TRBJ2-5, with D perhaps matching TRBD2 (6 bases). Trimming shortened V by 6 bases and J by 5 bases, and 16 bases separated the two germline ends. CDR1 is SNHLY and CDR2 is FYNNEI in the germline V gene. The CDR3 runs to 14 residues. CDR3 bases: TGTGCCAGCAGACCCAACTCCGCGGGGGAGACCCAGTACTTC. Residues: CASRPNSAGETQYF.

The chain couples TRBV29-1 to TRBJ2-7, with TRBD2 matching over 11 bases. Germline CDR1 and CDR2: SQVTM and ANQGSEA. The junction had 1 base not matched to a gene; V was cut back by 6 bases and J by 0 bases. CDR3 length: 13 amino acids. CDR3 DNA sequence: TGCAGCGTGGGGACTAGCGGCTCCTACGAGCAGTACTTC. Residues: CSVGTSGSYEQYF.

The J gene is TRBJ2-7, the V gene TRBV7-2; 11 nucleotides align to TRBD1. The CDR3 totals 16 residues. V dropped 2 bases and J dropped 3; count of bases not matched to a gene: 6. Per germline, CDR1 SGHTA and CDR2 FQGNSA. In DNA form, the CDR3 reads TGTGCCAGCAGCTTAAGATCCGGGACAGGGGGCTACGAGCAGTACTTC. Encoded protein: CASSLRSGTGGYEQYF. Together with reference TRBV7-2 and TRBJ2-7, the CDR3 gives the full variable domain: GAGVSQSPSNKVTEKGKDVELRCDPISGHTALYWYRQSLGQGLEFLIYFQGNSAPDKSGLPSDRFSAERTGGSVSTLTIQRTQQEDSAVYLCASSLRSGTGGYEQYFGPGTRLTVT.

V usage is TRBV5-1 and J usage is TRBJ2-1; 7 bases fit TRBD2. V shed 6 bases and J 10 bases; nucleotides not matched to a gene: 16. The CDR3 length is 15 residues. The germline V gene encodes CDR1 SGHRS and CDR2 YFSETQ. CDR3 sequence reads: CASTGGLAGDGEQFF. The CDR3 DNA is TGCGCCAGCACCGGGGGACTGGCGGGAGATGGCGAGCAGTTCTTC.

This clone came up once. The V call is TRBV2, the J call TRBJ2-3; TRBD1 matches at 7 bases. With 4 bases clipped from V and 0 bases from J, the junction kept 7 bases outside the gene matches. The CDR3 is 16 amino acids. Per germline, CDR1 SNHLY and CDR2 FYNNEI. CDR3 sequence: CASSVRQGVSTDTQYF. CDR3 DNA: TGTGCCAGCAGTGTTCGACAGGGAGTCAGCACAGATACGCAGTATTTT.

CDR3 coding DNA: TGTGCCAGCAGCTTAGCGAGCAGCACAGATACGCAGTATTTT. It encodes CASSLASSTDTQYF. V gene TRBV7-2 combines with J gene TRBJ2-3; D unresolved. This CDR3 contains 14 residues. The germline V gene encodes CDR1 SGHTA and CDR2 FQGNSA. The V end lost 0 bases, the J end lost 0 bases, and 4 bases lay between the germline ends.

V usage is TRBV19 and J usage is TRBJ2-7; 8 nucleotides agree with TRBD1. V trimming: 3 bases; J trimming: 4 bases; junction bases outside the gene matches: 14. This CDR3 comprises 17 residues. Looked up from germline, CDR1 is LNHDA and CDR2 is SQIVND (reference sequence). The CDR3 spells CASSMPGGVSSVYEQYF. As DNA, the CDR3 is TGTGCCAGTAGTATGCCAGGGGGCGTAAGTTCGGTATACGAGCAGTACTTC.